Below, 3 T cell receptor beta chains from the same sample are listed, as sequenced in a study of OX40 agonist ivuxolimab in advanced cancers. Data came from immunoSEQ multiplex PCR; TCRdb stores just in-frame clones and leaves some out. The sample holds 7,500 to 10,000 clones, 70% to 90% seen once. The sample here was CD4+ or CD8+ T cells sorted from blood, taken in a trial of the OX40 agonist ivuxolimab. The origin of the receptors is an adult with an advanced solid tumor such as melanoma, head and neck, liver or kidney cancer.

Only a few counts were recorded for this clone. CDR3 sequence: CATLGTGYSGANVLTF. CDR3 sequence (DNA): TGTGCCACCCTGGGGACAGGATACTCTGGGGCCAACGTCCTGACTTTC. The chain links TRBV28 to TRBJ2-6; 8 positions match TRBD1. Germline V gene lookup returns CDR1 MDHEN and CDR2 SYDVKM. The CDR3 is made up of 16 amino acids. The ends lost 10 bases at V and 0 bases at J; junction bases unmatched: 8.

The gene calls are TRBV30 and TRBJ1-6; TRBD1 matches 7 bases. CDR3 length: 14 amino acids. The V gene's germline CDR1 is GTSNPN and CDR2 SVGIG (reference sequence). With 5 bases clipped from V and 8 bases from J, the junction kept 9 bases outside the gene matches. The CDR3: CAWERGQGDSPLHF. For the CDR3, the DNA is TGTGCCTGGGAGAGGGGGCAGGGAGATTCACCCCTCCACTTT.

The chain carries TRBV19 and TRBJ2-3; TRBD1 aligns across 10 bases. V shed 4 bases, J shed 3 bases, and the junction held 10 bases outside the gene matches. Germline loops: CDR1 LNHDA, CDR2 SQIVND (reference sequence). The CDR3 sequence is 17 residues long. CDR3 nucleotides: TGTGCCAGTAGTACCCTAGGCGGGGGACAGGGGACAGATACGCAGTATTTT. Encoded protein: CASSTLGGGQGTDTQYF.